The T cell receptor (beta chain) under discussion was sequenced for a study of cytomegalovirus exposure and HLA in healthy donors. Study conclusions and caveats: A later analysis found first-cohort TCR clusters tended to co-occur in the 95 to 150 validation repertoires. Whilst most TCR sequences proved rare, a subset of public TCRs occurred across many donors. Overall, about 160 TCR beta chains were annotated as cytomegalovirus-associated.

The method was immunoSEQ multiplex PCR; TCRdb's version includes in-frame clones alone and lacks a portion of them. This sample has about 330,000 clones, with roughly 90% found just once. With regard to this clone: As yet, its antigen is unknown.

Germline CDR1 reads MDHEN; CDR2 reads SYDVKM. The V segment lost 4 bases and the J segment 1 base; nucleotides outside the gene matches: 10. The CDR3 extends over 16 amino acids. Separation from the approximately 710-subject first cohort characterized the roughly 120-subject validation cohort, to which the donors belonged. The sequencing input was PBMCs. This TCR derives from a woman aged 30 to 39 in good health and CMV-seropositive. This sequence joins TRBV28 and TRBJ2-7, with 7 bases matching TRBD1. CDR3 DNA: TGTGCCAGCAGTTCGGCACCGGGACAGAAGTCCTACGAGCAGTACTTC. Protein: CASSSAPGQKSYEQYF.